This TCR beta chain was identified during a study of T cells in Graves' hyperthyroidism and ophthalmopathy. Ten or more counts support this clonotype. Its antigen is as yet unknown. Exclusion criteria comprised uncontrolled infection, other autoimmune disease, pregnancy or lactation. Clinical symptoms, serum thyroxine, TRAb, thyroid ultrasound and orbital computed tomography informed diagnoses. Study outcomes and limitations: A model built on 13 V-J features separated ophthalmopathy from stable hyperthyroidism. The majority of expanded thyroid clonotypes above 0.001 also appeared in blood.

Germline CDR1 reads MNHNY; CDR2 reads SVGAGI (reference sequence). V was shortened by 0 bases and J by 7 bases, with 9 bases between the two germline ends. CDR3 length: 13 residues. RNA transcripts provided the source from which TCR beta CDR3 regions were amplified. When the TCR CDR3 underwent first-round RT-PCR, the HTBI primer set was used. Each CDR3 protein gets one entry after TCRdb re-called the multiplex PCR reads with MiXCR. The table has hundreds of thousands of distinct CDR3 sequences, about 14% seen once. Sequences were obtained from blood. The chain is built from TRBV6-6 and TRBJ1-2, with D possibly TRBD1 on 5 matching bases. This sequence originates from a woman in her forties or fifties with Graves' ophthalmopathy. The CDR3 spells CASSYSGTAGYTF. The CDR3 bases are TGTGCCAGCAGTTACTCGGGGACCGCTGGCTACACCTTC.